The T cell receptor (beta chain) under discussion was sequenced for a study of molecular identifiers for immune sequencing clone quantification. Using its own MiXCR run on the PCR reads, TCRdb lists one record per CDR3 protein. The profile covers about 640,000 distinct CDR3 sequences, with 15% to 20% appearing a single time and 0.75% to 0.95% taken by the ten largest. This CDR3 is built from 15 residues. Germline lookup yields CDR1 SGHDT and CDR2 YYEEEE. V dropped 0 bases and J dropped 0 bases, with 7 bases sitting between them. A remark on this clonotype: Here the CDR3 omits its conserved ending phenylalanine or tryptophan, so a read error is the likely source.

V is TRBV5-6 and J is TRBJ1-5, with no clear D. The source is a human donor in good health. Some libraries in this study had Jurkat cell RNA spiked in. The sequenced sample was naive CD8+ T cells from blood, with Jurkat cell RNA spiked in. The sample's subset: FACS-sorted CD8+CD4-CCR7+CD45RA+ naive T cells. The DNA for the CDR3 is TGTGCCAGCAGCTTGGGAGGTTATAGCAATCAGCCCCAGCATTGT. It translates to CASSLGGYSNQPQHC.